This entry lists 15 T cell receptor beta chains sequenced from one sample in a study of T cells in Graves' hyperthyroidism and ophthalmopathy. The CDR3 regions of TCR beta were amplified from RNA transcripts. HTBI primers were used for first-round RT-PCR of the TCR CDR3. Each CDR3 protein gets one entry after TCRdb re-called the multiplex PCR reads with MiXCR. The sample has 460,000 or so distinct CDR3 sequences, approximately 15% seen once. The sample taken for sequencing was blood. The receptors were gathered from a woman aged 18-29 years with Graves' hyperthyroidism.

This clonotype occurred many times. The chain combines TRBV6-1 with TRBJ1-5; D not resolved. CDR3 length equals 15 residues. Germline V CDR1 and CDR2: MNHNS, SASEGT. V lost 3 bases, J lost 2 bases, and 11 bases lay in between. CDR3 in amino acids: CASSDPGVGNQPQHF. DNA of the CDR3: TGTGCCAGCAGTGATCCGGGTGTGGGCAATCAGCCCCAGCATTTT.

This clonotype was found a few times. The V and J genes are TRBV20-1 and TRBJ2-4; no definite D call. Germline CDR1 is DFQATT and CDR2 is SNEGSKA (reference sequence). Trimming cost V 6 bases and J 0 bases, with 12 bases left between them. This CDR3 region has 14 residues. The CDR3 nucleotides read TGCAGTGCCCCACAAAGTCAAGCCAAAAACATTCAGTACTTC. It yields the protein CSAPQSQAKNIQYF.

In its sample, this clonotype was seen many times. V gene TRBV5-4 combines with J gene TRBJ1-3; TRBD1 matches at 12 bases. There are 15 residues in the CDR3. Germline CDR1 and CDR2: SGHNT and YYREEE (reference sequence). V dropped 0 bases and J dropped 5; count of bases not matched to a gene: 0. Here the CDR3 DNA reads TGTGCCAGCAGCTTGGGGGACAGGGGGCGAAACACCATATATTTT. Its protein is CASSLGDRGRNTIYF.

V usage is TRBV6-1 and J usage is TRBJ2-5, with 10 nucleotides matching TRBD1. V was pared by 6 bases and J by 5 bases, with 3 bases of the junction left unmatched. Germline assignment: CDR1 MNHNS and CDR2 SASEGT. This CDR3 is 13 amino acids long. In DNA, the CDR3 is TGTGCCAGCAGGACAGGGGGCGCCGAGACCCAGTACTTC. It translates to CASRTGGAETQYF.

The sample holds many counts of this clonotype. This chain connects TRBV30 to TRBJ2-4, with TRBD1 matching over 9 bases. Looked up from germline, CDR1 is GTSNPN and CDR2 is SVGIG (reference sequence). The CDR3 loop spans 16 amino acids. V was clipped by 2 bases and J by 0 bases; unmatched bases: 5. The CDR3 reads CAWSYRGLIAKNIQYF. DNA of the CDR3: TGTGCCTGGAGTTACAGGGGGCTAATAGCCAAAAACATTCAGTACTTC.

This clonotype has a count of ten or more. The rearrangement uses TRBV3-1 and TRBJ2-7, with TRBD2 matching over 10 bases. Losses at the gene ends were 3 bases for V and 5 bases for J; bases not matched to a gene: 16. There are 18 residues in the CDR3. Germline V gives CDR1 LGHDT, CDR2 YNNKEL (reference sequence). The CDR3 here is CASSHYMGLAYNPNEQYF. The CDR3 nucleotides are TGTGCCAGCAGCCACTATATGGGACTAGCGTACAATCCCAACGAGCAGTACTTC.

The rearrangement links TRBV7-2 to TRBJ2-7; TRBD2 might be the D (6 bases). The V end lost 5 bases, the J end lost 0 bases, and 14 bases lay between the germline ends. Germline values: CDR1 SGHTA, CDR2 FQGNSA. The CDR3 contains 15 residues. CDR3 DNA sequence: TGTGCCAGCAGCCCCAAGCGGGCGAGCTCCTACGAGCAGTACTTC. Translating gives CASSPKRASSYEQYF.

A few counts support this clonotype. The rearrangement links TRBV3-1 to TRBJ2-6; D is unresolved. V was clipped by 0 bases and J by 0 bases, with 15 bases between them. Germline V gene data show CDR1 as LGHDT and CDR2 as YNNKEL (reference sequence). This CDR3 is 19 amino acids long. Written as DNA, the CDR3 is TGTGCCAGCAGCCAAGATGTGGATTCAAGGGCCTCTGGGGCCAACGTCCTGACTTTC. This sequence encodes CASSQDVDSRASGANVLTF. The full variable domain, completed using reference TRBV3-1 and TRBJ2-6, is DTAVSQTPKYLVTQMGNDKSIKCEQNLGHDTMYWYKQDSKKFLKIMFSYNNKELIINETVPNRFSPKSPDKAHLNLHINSLELGDSAVYFCASSQDVDSRASGANVLTFGAGSRLTVL.

This clonotype was seen more than once but under ten times. The chain combines TRBV12-3 or TRBV12-4 with TRBJ2-3; D may match TRBD1 or TRBD2 (5 bases each). V was clipped by 1 base and J by 7 bases, with 9 bases between them. CDR3 length: 13 residues. CDR3 amino acids: CASSLEWGNTQYF. CDR3 DNA sequence: TGTGCCAGCAGTTTAGAGTGGGGGAATACGCAGTATTTT.

This clonotype was picked up many times. The CDR3 DNA follows: TGTGCCAGCAGCTCGCAGGGTGAAAAACTGTTTTTT. Protein: CASSSQGEKLFF. The chain uses TRBV11-2 and TRBJ1-4, with a weak D call TRBD1 (5 bases). Trimming removed 4 bases at V and 7 bases at J, with 7 bases between. The CDR3 is made up of 12 amino acids. Germline-derived CDR1 and CDR2 are SGHAT and FQNNGV.

This clonotype was observed at least ten times. The chain joins TRBV7-3 to TRBJ2-1; TRBD2 matches 8 bases. Germline values: CDR1 SGHTA, CDR2 FQGTGA. The CDR3 totals 17 residues. The ends lost 5 bases at V and 6 bases at J; junction bases unmatched: 15. CDR3 sequence reads: CASSPRGGARSFNEQFF. CDR3 nucleotide sequence: TGTGCCAGCAGCCCTCGGGGGGGCGCGAGGTCGTTCAATGAGCAGTTCTTC.

The V call is TRBV4-1, the J call TRBJ2-7; D may be TRBD2 (5 bases). This CDR3 region has 16 residues. Trimming left V 3 bases short and J 6 bases short, with 21 bases between. The germline V gene encodes CDR1 MGHRA and CDR2 YSYEKL. The CDR3 DNA reads as TGCGCCAGCAGCCAGGCGGCTTGGATCGCTGGGAGCGAGCAGTACTTC. Amino acids: CASSQAAWIAGSEQYF.

This clonotype was seen at least ten times. This chain joins TRBV6-1 and TRBJ2-2; 11 nucleotides match TRBD2. CDR3 size: 13 residues. Looked up from germline, CDR1 is MNHNS and CDR2 is SASEGT. Unmatched junction bases numbered 2, after V lost 6 bases and J lost 8 bases. Written as DNA, the CDR3 is TGTGCCAGCAGCAGACTAGCGGGAGGGGAGCTGTTTTTT. The encoded protein is CASSRLAGGELFF.

In this sample, this clonotype turned up many times. The CDR3 nucleotides are TGTGCCAGCAGCTTAGCCGGACGGGTTGAGTATGGCTACACCTTC. It encodes CASSLAGRVEYGYTF. The chain recombines TRBV11-3 with TRBJ1-2; D not certain. Germline lookup yields CDR1 SGHNT and CDR2 YENEEA. The CDR3 is made up of 15 amino acids. Trimming shortened V by 1 base and J by 5 bases, and 14 bases separated the two germline ends.

This clonotype was counted many times. The rearrangement links TRBV7-2 to TRBJ2-2; D is unclear. Germline CDR1 and CDR2: SGHTA and FQGNSA. V dropped 3 bases and J dropped 6 bases, with 14 bases sitting between them. The CDR3 length is 15 residues. The CDR3 coding sequence is TGTGCCAGCAGCTTGACAAGTGGGTCGGCCGGGGAGCTGTTTTTT. It is translated as CASSLTSGSAGELFF.